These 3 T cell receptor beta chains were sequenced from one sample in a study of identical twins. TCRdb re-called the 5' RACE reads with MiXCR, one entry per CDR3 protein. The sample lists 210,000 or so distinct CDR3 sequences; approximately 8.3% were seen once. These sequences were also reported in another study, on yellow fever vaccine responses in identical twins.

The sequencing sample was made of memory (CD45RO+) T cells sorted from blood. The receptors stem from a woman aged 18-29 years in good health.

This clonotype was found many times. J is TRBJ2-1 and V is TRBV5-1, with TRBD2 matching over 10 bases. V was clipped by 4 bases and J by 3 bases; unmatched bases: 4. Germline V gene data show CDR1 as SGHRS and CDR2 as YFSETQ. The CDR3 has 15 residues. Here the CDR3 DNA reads TGCGCCAGCAGCCTAGCGGGAGATAACTACAATGAGCAGTTCTTC. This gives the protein CASSLAGDNYNEQFF.

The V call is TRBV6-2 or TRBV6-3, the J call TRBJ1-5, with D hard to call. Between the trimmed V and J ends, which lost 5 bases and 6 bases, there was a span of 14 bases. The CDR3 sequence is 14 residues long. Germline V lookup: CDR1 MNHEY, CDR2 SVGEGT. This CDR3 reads CASSHDSAAQPQHF. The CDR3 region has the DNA TGTGCCAGCAGTCATGACTCCGCAGCTCAGCCCCAGCATTTT.

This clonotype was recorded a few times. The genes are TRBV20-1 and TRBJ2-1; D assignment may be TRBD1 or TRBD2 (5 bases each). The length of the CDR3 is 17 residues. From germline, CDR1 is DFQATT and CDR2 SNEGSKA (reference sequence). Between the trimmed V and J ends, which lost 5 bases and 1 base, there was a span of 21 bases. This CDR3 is CSAPGTQGPSSYNEQFF. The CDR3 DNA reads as TGCAGTGCTCCCGGGACCCAGGGACCCTCATCCTACAATGAGCAGTTCTTC.